A single sample gave rise to the 23 T cell receptor beta chains below, sequenced in a study of response to subunit inactivated influenza vaccine (dated by TCRdb to 2016 to 2019). Libraries were made using RT-PCR. Sequencing was performed on an Illumina HiSeq 2500. The public reads were reprocessed in TCRdb via fastp at Q25 and MiXCR, keeping in-frame beta chains. Under each unique CDR3 protein, matching rows form one entry showing the most common genes and DNA. Recorded for this sample are around 470,000 distinct CDR3 sequences; approximately 7.8% of them occurred a single time. The top ten constitute around 13% of the sample. This sample comprised PBMCs from blood, obtained 23 months after vaccination. These receptors came from a man in his fifties or sixties who received an inactivated influenza vaccine. Donor details come from another sample of the same person, matched by shared clones.

The chain carries TRBV2 and TRBJ2-1; no definite D call. The CDR3 length is 14 residues. Germline loops: CDR1 SNHLY, CDR2 FYNNEI. V was pared by 8 bases and J by 6 bases, with 17 bases between. The CDR3 here is CASLPPNPTNEQFF. The CDR3 DNA sequence: TGTGCCAGCCTCCCCCCTAATCCTACCAATGAGCAGTTCTTC. The entire variable domain, with the rest obtained from reference TRBV2 and TRBJ2-1, is as follows: EPEVTQTPSHQVTQMGQEVILRCVPISNHLYFYWYRQILGQKVEFLVSFYNNEISEKSEIFDDQFSVERPDGSNFTLKIRSTKLEDSAMYFCASLPPNPTNEQFFGPGTRLTVL.

The chain employs TRBV11-2 and TRBJ2-1; 16 bases map to TRBD2. Germline V gives CDR1 SGHAT, CDR2 FQNNGV. Trimming at V came to 6 bases and at J to 10 bases, leaving 12 bases not matched to a gene. This CDR3 has 17 amino acids. This CDR3 reads CASRSPGLAGGRREQFF. As DNA, the CDR3 is TGTGCCAGCAGGTCACCGGGACTAGCGGGAGGGCGTCGAGAGCAGTTCTTC.

At least ten counts were recorded for this clonotype. The rearrangement uses TRBV3-1 and TRBJ2-2; D unclear. Deletions cut 4 bases from V and 7 bases from J, with 10 bases between. This CDR3 contains 13 residues. Germline CDR1 is LGHDT and CDR2 is YNNKEL (reference sequence). This chain's CDR3 is CASSPRPLGELFF. Written as DNA, the CDR3 is TGTGCCAGCAGCCCCCGACCACTCGGGGAGCTGTTTTTT. The complete variable domain, with remaining parts taken from reference TRBV3-1 and TRBJ2-2, reads DTAVSQTPKYLVTQMGNDKSIKCEQNLGHDTMYWYKQDSKKFLKIMFSYNNKELIINETVPNRFSPKSPDKAHLNLHINSLELGDSAVYFCASSPRPLGELFFGEGSRLTVL.

This clonotype has ten or more counts. J is TRBJ2-5 and V is TRBV7-2; the D is unclear. The CDR3 is made up of 15 amino acids. Per the germline V gene, CDR1 is SGHTA and CDR2 is FQGNSA. Trimming took off 0 bases at V and 4 bases at J, with 12 bases between the two ends. The CDR3 DNA reads as TGTGCCAGCAGCTTAGCGCACTTTACCCCAGAGACCCAGTACTTC. Translated: CASSLAHFTPETQYF.

This clonotype was detected many times. The rearrangement links TRBV9 to TRBJ2-5, with D unresolved. The V gene lost 3 bases and the J gene lost 5 bases, with 14 bases spanning the gap. Per the germline V gene, CDR1 is SGDLS and CDR2 is YYNGEE. CDR3 length equals 14 residues. CDR3 DNA: TGTGCCAGCAGCGCACGACACGGTCGGGAGACCCAGTACTTC. This translates into CASSARHGRETQYF.

This clonotype came up a few times. Germline and junction disagree at one end, which may indicate a read error. The chain uses TRBV7-7 and TRBJ2-5, with TRBD2 matching over 11 bases. The length of the CDR3 is 16 residues. The germline gives CDR1 SSHAT, CDR2 FNYEAQ (reference sequence). CDR3 nucleotide sequence: TGTGCTAGCAGCCCAAGACTAGCGGGGCCTCAAGAGACCCAGTACTTC. The encoded protein is CASSPRLAGPQETQYF.

Ten or more counts support this clonotype. The CDR3 region has the DNA TGTGCCAGCAGCCGGACTAACTACAATGAGCAGTTCTTC. As protein: CASSRTNYNEQFF. V is TRBV2 and J is TRBJ2-1, with a tentative D call TRBD2 (6 bases). This CDR3 has 13 amino acids. In germline, CDR1 is SNHLY, CDR2 FYNNEI. V lost 6 bases and J lost 3, with 9 bases in between.

This clonotype was counted a few times. The J gene is TRBJ1-2, the V gene TRBV15; 8 nucleotides line up with TRBD1. CDR1 is LNHNV, CDR2 YYDKDF, per germline (reference sequence). The CDR3 has 15 amino acids. The trim removed 0 bases at V and 6 bases at J, leaving 6 bases unmatched. The CDR3: CATSRDHQGADGYTF. The CDR3 DNA sequence: TGTGCCACCAGCAGAGATCATCAGGGGGCGGATGGCTACACCTTC.

V gene TRBV5-8 combines with J gene TRBJ2-7; tentatively, D is TRBD2 (5 bases). This CDR3 is built from 15 residues. V was shortened by 0 bases and J by 2 bases, with 12 bases between the two germline ends. CDR1 and CDR2 from the germline V gene are SGHTS and YDEGEE. For the CDR3, the DNA is TGTGCCAGCAGCTTGGATGCGGGCGAAACCTACGAGCAGTACTTC. Translated, it gives CASSLDAGETYEQYF.

The chain uses TRBV20-1 and TRBJ2-3; D is unresolved. This CDR3 contains 16 residues. The V end lost 2 bases, the J end lost 3 bases, and 18 bases lay between the germline ends. The germline gives CDR1 DFQATT, CDR2 SNEGSKA (reference sequence). The CDR3 DNA reads as TGCAGTGCTAGAAGCCGGGCGGTTTACCGAACAGATACGCAGTATTTT. Its translation is CSARSRAVYRTDTQYF.

The rearrangement links TRBV7-4 to TRBJ2-7; 8 bases are a match to TRBD1. Germline V gene lookup returns CDR1 SGHVT and CDR2 SQSDAQ. The V and J ends lost 3 bases and 5 bases, in that order; junction bases with no gene match: 6. This CDR3 is 14 amino acids long. Here the CDR3 reads CASSFGQGSDEQYF. CDR3 DNA: TGTGCCAGCAGCTTTGGACAGGGCAGCGACGAGCAGTACTTC.

This clonotype was seen a few times. V is TRBV2 and J is TRBJ2-2; TRBD1 or TRBD2 may be the D gene (6 bases each). V was trimmed by 4 bases and J by 7 bases, leaving 13 bases between them. Germline values: CDR1 SNHLY, CDR2 FYNNEI. CDR3 length equals 14 residues. In nucleotides, the CDR3 is TGTGCCAGCAGTGTCGGGGGCGCGGTCGGGGAGCTGTTTTTT. It is translated as CASSVGGAVGELFF.

This clonotype has just a few counts. The chain has TRBV20-1 and TRBJ2-1; 8 positions agree with TRBD2. Germline CDR1 and CDR2: DFQATT and SNEGSKA (reference sequence). The CDR3 spans 16 residues. The trim removed 3 bases at V and 0 bases at J, leaving 7 bases unmatched. CDR3 nucleotides: TGCAGTGCTAGGTTGTATCGGGAGGGCTCCTACAATGAGCAGTTCTTC. This translates into CSARLYREGSYNEQFF.

The rearrangement uses TRBV30 and TRBJ2-7; 7 bases are shared with TRBD2. V lost 0 bases and J lost 4; bases outside the gene matches: 6. Germline V gene sequence: CDR1 GTSNPN, CDR2 SVGIG (reference sequence). The CDR3 runs 14 residues. CDR3 coding DNA: TGTGCCTGGAGTGTAGACCTAGCGGCGTACGAGCAGTACTTC. Translated, it gives CAWSVDLAAYEQYF.

The sample holds many counts of this clonotype. The V call is TRBV6-2 or TRBV6-3, the J call TRBJ1-1, with unresolved D. Germline V gives CDR1 MNHEY, CDR2 SVGEGT. The CDR3 is 15 residues long. Between the trimmed V and J ends, which lost 1 base and 1 base, there was a span of 10 bases. CDR3 amino acids: CASSYLSDQNTEAFF. In DNA, the CDR3 is TGTGCCAGCAGTTACTTGTCAGACCAGAACACTGAAGCTTTCTTT.

This clonotype was recorded a few times. The chain is built from TRBV10-3 and TRBJ2-1, with 9 positions matching TRBD2. CDR1 ENHRY and CDR2 SYGVKD come from the germline V gene. The CDR3 has 15 residues. Trimming at V came to 2 bases and at J to 6 bases, leaving 5 bases not matched to a gene. In nucleotides, the CDR3 is TGTGCCATCAGTGAGCCGGGACTAGCACCCAATGAGCAGTTCTTC. This encodes CAISEPGLAPNEQFF.

This clonotype appeared many times. V gene TRBV25-1 combines with J gene TRBJ2-3; 11 nucleotides agree with TRBD1. V was pared by 9 bases and J by 6 bases, with 2 bases of the junction left unmatched. The germline V gene has CDR1 MGHDK and CDR2 SYGVNS. The CDR3 is 12 amino acids. The CDR3 protein is CASGQGADTQYF. CDR3 in DNA: TGTGCCAGTGGACAGGGGGCGGATACGCAGTATTTT.

This clonotype has more than one count but fewer than ten. The chain carries TRBV7-9 and TRBJ2-1; no clear D. V lost 5 bases and J lost 10, with 15 bases in between. The CDR3 spans 13 residues. CDR1 and CDR2 (germline): SEHNR, FQNEAQ (reference sequence). CDR3 DNA: TGTGCCAGCAGCAACTGGACGGCCCCCGAGCAGTTCTTC. Translating gives CASSNWTAPEQFF. Full variable domain (rest looked up from reference TRBV7-9 and TRBJ2-1): DTGVSQNPRHKITKRGQNVTFRCDPISEHNRLYWYRQTLGQGPEFLTYFQNEAQLEKSRLLSDRFSAERPKGSFSTLEIQRTEQGDSAMYLCASSNWTAPEQFFGPGTRLTVL.

This clonotype was detected only once. The chain links TRBV18 to TRBJ2-7; 9 bases fit TRBD2. This CDR3 contains 16 residues. The J segment lost 5 bases and the V segment lost 0 bases, leaving 8 bases of the junction unmatched. Germline CDR1 KGHSH, CDR2 LQKENI. DNA for the CDR3: TGTGCCAGCTCACCACCTTTAGCGGGAGTCGGCCACGAGCAGTACTTC. Amino acid sequence: CASSPPLAGVGHEQYF.

The chain is built from TRBV6-1 and TRBJ2-5; possibly TRBD2 for D (6 bases). The germline gives CDR1 MNHNS, CDR2 SASEGT. V was pared by 8 bases and J by 4 bases, with 17 bases between. CDR3 length equals 14 residues. This chain's CDR3 is CASGRGAIGETQYF. The CDR3 region has the DNA TGTGCCAGCGGGCGGGGAGCGATAGGAGAGACCCAGTACTTC.

This chain connects TRBV3-1 to TRBJ2-6; TRBD1 or TRBD2 may be the D gene (5 bases each). The germline V gene has CDR1 LGHDT and CDR2 YNNKEL (reference sequence). The CDR3 is 17 residues long. V was clipped by 3 bases and J by 1 base, with 13 bases between them. The CDR3, as DNA: TGTGCCAGCAGCCAGGGACCGACCTCGTCTGGGGCCAACGTCCTGACTTTC. Its translation: CASSQGPTSSGANVLTF.

This clonotype was counted between two and nine times. CDR3 amino acids: CASRWTSVYNSPLHF. In DNA, the CDR3 is TGTGCCAGTAGGTGGACAAGCGTTTATAATTCACCCCTCCACTTT. The J gene is TRBJ1-6, the V gene TRBV19; D is perhaps TRBD1 (5 bases). The CDR3 totals 15 residues. Between the trimmed V and J ends, which lost 6 bases and 4 bases, there was a span of 13 bases. Germline V gene data show CDR1 as LNHDA and CDR2 as SQIVND (reference sequence).

At least ten counts were recorded for this clonotype. The chain combines TRBV20-1 with TRBJ2-1; 14 positions agree with TRBD2. Losses at the gene ends were 6 bases for V and 7 bases for J; bases not matched to a gene: 11. The CDR3 spans 16 residues. Germline loops: CDR1 DFQATT, CDR2 SNEGSKA (reference sequence). CDR3 sequence reads: CSAINRLAGGRNEQFF. The CDR3 DNA follows: TGCAGTGCCATCAATAGACTAGCGGGAGGGCGTAATGAGCAGTTCTTC.